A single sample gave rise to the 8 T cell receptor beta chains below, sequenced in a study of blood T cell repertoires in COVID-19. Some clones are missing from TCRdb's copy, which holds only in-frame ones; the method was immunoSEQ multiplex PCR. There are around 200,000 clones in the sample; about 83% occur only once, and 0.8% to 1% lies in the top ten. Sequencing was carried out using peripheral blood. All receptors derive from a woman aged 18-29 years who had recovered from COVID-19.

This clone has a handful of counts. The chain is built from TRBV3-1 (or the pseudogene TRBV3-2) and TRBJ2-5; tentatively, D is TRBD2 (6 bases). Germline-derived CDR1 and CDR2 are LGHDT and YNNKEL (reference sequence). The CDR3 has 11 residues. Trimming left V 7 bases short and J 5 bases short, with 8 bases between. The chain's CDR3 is CASNSGETQYF. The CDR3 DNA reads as TGTGCCAGCAACAGCGGGGAGACCCAGTACTTC.

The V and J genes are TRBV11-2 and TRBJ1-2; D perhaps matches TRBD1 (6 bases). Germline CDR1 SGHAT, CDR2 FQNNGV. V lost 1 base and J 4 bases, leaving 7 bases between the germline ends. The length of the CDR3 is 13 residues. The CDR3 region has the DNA TGTGCCAGCAGCTTAGTCAGGGGCTATGGCTACACCTTC. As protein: CASSLVRGYGYTF.

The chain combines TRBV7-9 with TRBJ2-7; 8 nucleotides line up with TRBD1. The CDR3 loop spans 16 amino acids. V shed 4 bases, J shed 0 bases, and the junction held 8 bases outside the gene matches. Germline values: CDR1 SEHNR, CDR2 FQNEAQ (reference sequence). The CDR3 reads CASSSSPGQDSYEQYV. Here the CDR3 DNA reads TGTGCCAGCAGCTCATCGCCGGGACAGGACTCCTACGAGCAGTACGTC.

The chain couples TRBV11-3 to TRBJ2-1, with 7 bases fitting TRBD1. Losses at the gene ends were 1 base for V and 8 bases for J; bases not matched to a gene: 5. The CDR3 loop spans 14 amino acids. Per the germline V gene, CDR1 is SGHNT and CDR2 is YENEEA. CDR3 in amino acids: CASSLGQGLDEQFF. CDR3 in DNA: TGTGCCAGCAGCTTAGGACAGGGATTAGATGAGCAGTTCTTC.

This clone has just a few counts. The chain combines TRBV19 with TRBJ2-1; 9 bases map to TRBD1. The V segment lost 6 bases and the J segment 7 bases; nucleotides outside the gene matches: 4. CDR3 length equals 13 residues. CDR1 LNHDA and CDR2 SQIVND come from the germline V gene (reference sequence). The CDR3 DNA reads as TGTGCCAGTAGAAACAGGGGGCGGAATGAGCAGTTCTTC. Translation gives CASRNRGRNEQFF.

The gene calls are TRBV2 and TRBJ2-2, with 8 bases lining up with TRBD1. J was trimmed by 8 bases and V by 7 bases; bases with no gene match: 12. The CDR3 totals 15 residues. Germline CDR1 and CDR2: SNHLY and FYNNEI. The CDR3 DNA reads TGTGCCAGCATTGGGACAGGTTTTAGCCCGGGGGAGCTGTTTTTT. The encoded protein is CASIGTGFSPGELFF. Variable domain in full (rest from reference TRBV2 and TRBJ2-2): EPEVTQTPSHQVTQMGQEVILRCVPISNHLYFYWYRQILGQKVEFLVSFYNNEISEKSEIFDDQFSVERPDGSNFTLKIRSTKLEDSAMYFCASIGTGFSPGELFFGEGSRLTVL.

CDR3: CASSTAGRAPLHF. The CDR3, as DNA: TGTGCCAGTAGTACGGCCGGGAGGGCACCCCTCCACTTT. V gene TRBV19 combines with J gene TRBJ1-6, with D uncertain. The CDR3 is 13 residues long. Germline V lookup: CDR1 LNHDA, CDR2 SQIVND (reference sequence). V was shortened by 4 bases and J by 11 bases, with 12 bases between the two germline ends.

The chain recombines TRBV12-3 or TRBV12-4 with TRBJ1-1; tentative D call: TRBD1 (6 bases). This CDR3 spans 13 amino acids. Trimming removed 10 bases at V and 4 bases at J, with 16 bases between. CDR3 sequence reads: CATGKGVATEAFF. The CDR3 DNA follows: TGTGCCACTGGGAAGGGGGTTGCCACTGAAGCTTTCTTT.